Below are 19 T cell receptor beta chains sequenced from a single sample in a study of cytomegalovirus exposure and HLA in healthy donors. Vbeta (60) and Jbeta (13) primers were used in the PCR. This table comes from immunoSEQ multiplex PCR, and its TCRdb copy is limited to in-frame clones, with some not included. Altogether about 160,000 clones are present, about 80% being singletons, with the ten largest covering 9% to 10%. Input material: PBMCs. These receptor sequences come from a man younger than 30 in good health and CMV-seropositive.

This clone was counted a few times. V gene TRBV11-2 combines with J gene TRBJ2-7, with a tentative D call TRBD2 (7 bases). The CDR3 runs to 13 residues. Trimming left V 11 bases short and J 0 bases short, with 14 bases between. In germline, CDR1 is SGHAT, CDR2 FQNNGV. CDR3 residues: CAQGGGTSYEQYF. CDR3 coding DNA: TGTGCCCAAGGGGGGGGTACCTCCTACGAGCAGTACTTC.

V gene TRBV11-2 combines with J gene TRBJ2-7, with D perhaps matching TRBD1 (5 bases). Per the germline V gene, CDR1 is SGHAT and CDR2 is FQNNGV. The CDR3 extends over 13 amino acids. V was pared by 3 bases and J by 5 bases, with 11 bases between. The CDR3 DNA sequence: TGTGCCAGCAGCTTTGCCAGGGTCCACGAGCAGTACTTC. It is translated as CASSFARVHEQYF. The whole variable domain, remainder taken from reference TRBV11-2 and TRBJ2-7, is EAGVAQSPRYKIIEKRQSVAFWCNPISGHATLYWYQQILGQGPKLLIQFQNNGVVDDSQLPKDRFSAERLKGVDSTLKIQPAKLEDSAVYLCASSFARVHEQYFGPGTRLTVT.

On this clone: Because it lacks the conserved phenylalanine or tryptophan at the end, this CDR3 is likely a read error. This chain links TRBV10-3 with TRBJ1-6, with D perhaps matching TRBD1 (6 bases). Germline CDR1 and CDR2: ENHRY and SYGVKD. Trimming left V 8 bases short and J 14 bases short, with 22 bases between. There are 14 residues in the CDR3. In DNA form, the CDR3 reads TGTGCCATCTCCTCGGGGGGGGCCGGCGCGGCCCTCCACCTT. Translation: CAISSGGAGAALHL.

The chain uses TRBV7-2 and TRBJ1-2, with 9 bases that match TRBD1. CDR1 and CDR2 (germline): SGHTA, FQGNSA. This CDR3 comprises 16 residues. The trim removed 8 bases at V and 1 base at J, leaving 11 bases unmatched. CDR3 sequence: CASDPRQTGGNYGYTF. The DNA for the CDR3 is TGTGCCAGCGACCCCAGACAGACAGGGGGTAACTATGGCTACACCTTC. The full variable domain, its missing parts supplied by reference TRBV7-2 and TRBJ1-2, is GAGVSQSPSNKVTEKGKDVELRCDPISGHTALYWYRQSLGQGLEFLIYFQGNSAPDKSGLPSDRFSAERTGGSVSTLTIQRTQQEDSAVYLCASDPRQTGGNYGYTFGSGTRLTVV.

The chain carries TRBV28 and TRBJ2-7, with TRBD2 as a possible D gene (5 bases). Germline V gene lookup returns CDR1 MDHEN and CDR2 SYDVKM. Trimming left V 2 bases short and J 0 bases short, with 8 bases between. This CDR3 is built from 14 residues. CDR3 sequence: CASSLTSSSYEQYF. CDR3 in DNA: TGTGCCAGCAGTTTAACTAGTAGCTCCTACGAGCAGTACTTC. The full variable domain, in which reference TRBV28 and TRBJ2-7 provide the parts outside the CDR3, is DVKVTQSSRYLVKRTGEKVFLECVQDMDHENMFWYRQDPGLGLRLIYFSYDVKMKEKGDIPEGYSVSREKKERFSLILESASTNQTSMYLCASSLTSSSYEQYFGPGTRLTVT.

The CDR3 loop is CASSQELTIPGELFF. The CDR3 nucleotides are TGCGCCAGCAGCCAAGAATTAACTATTCCCGGGGAGCTGTTTTTT. This chain links TRBV4-1 with TRBJ2-2; D is ambiguous. V gave up 0 bases and J gave up 6 bases, with 11 bases separating them. In germline, CDR1 is MGHRA, CDR2 YSYEKL. There are 15 residues in the CDR3.

As regards this clone: The CDR3 carries no conserved terminal phenylalanine or tryptophan, so it likely arises from a read error. The J gene is TRBJ1-2, the V gene TRBV6-5, with a tentative D call TRBD1 (6 bases). CDR3 length equals 13 residues. Trimming pared 2 bases from V and 7 bases from J, leaving 11 bases between. The germline gives CDR1 MNHEY, CDR2 SVGAGI. The CDR3: CASSYPGGGGYTL. The CDR3 coding sequence is TGTGCCAGCAGTTACCCGGGGGGCGGTGGCTACACCCTC.

The V and J genes are TRBV4-3 and TRBJ2-5; TRBD1 aligns across 7 bases. Germline loops: CDR1 LGHNA, CDR2 YSLEER. The CDR3 consists of 15 residues. The V gene end was trimmed by 2 bases and the J gene end by 2 bases; junction bases not matched to a gene: 5. CDR3 sequence: CASSQLPGQQETQYF. The DNA of the CDR3 is TGCGCCAGCAGCCAACTACCGGGACAGCAAGAGACCCAGTACTTC.

The chain employs TRBV10-3 and TRBJ2-1; TRBD2 agrees at 10 bases. This CDR3 comprises 16 residues. Germline V lookup: CDR1 ENHRY, CDR2 SYGVKD. Trimming at V came to 4 bases and at J to 7 bases, leaving 10 bases not matched to a gene. This chain's CDR3 is CAISVGTSEVRNEQFF. In nucleotides, the CDR3 is TGTGCCATCAGTGTCGGGACTAGCGAGGTGAGGAATGAGCAGTTCTTC.

The V gene is TRBV4-3, the J gene TRBJ2-2, with D tentatively TRBD2 (6 bases). CDR1 and CDR2 from the germline V gene are LGHNA and YSLEER. The CDR3 length is 16 residues. Trimming removed 0 bases at V and 4 bases at J, with 12 bases between. The CDR3: CASSQDSGVSTGELFF. The CDR3 nucleotides are TGCGCCAGCAGCCAAGATTCGGGGGTGAGCACCGGGGAGCTGTTTTTT.

The CDR3 DNA is TGTGCCAGCAGCTTTGGGCCCCCAGCAGGGGGGGAGCTGTTTTTT. Translating it yields CASSFGPPAGGELFF. The chain couples TRBV5-4 to TRBJ2-2, with D possibly matching TRBD1 (5 bases). Trimming cost V 2 bases and J 8 bases, with 16 bases left between them. CDR3 length equals 15 residues. CDR1 is SGHNT and CDR2 is YYREEE in the germline V gene (reference sequence).

This chain links TRBV5-4 with TRBJ1-4; D remains ambiguous. The CDR3 consists of 13 residues. The germline V gene encodes CDR1 SGHNT and CDR2 YYREEE (reference sequence). Trimming pared 4 bases from V and 8 bases from J, leaving 12 bases between. The CDR3 region is CASSNTVQEKLFF. CDR3 DNA: TGTGCCAGCAGCAACACAGTTCAGGAAAAACTGTTTTTT. The full variable domain, in which reference TRBV5-4 and TRBJ1-4 provide the parts outside the CDR3, is ETGVTQSPTHLIKTRGQQVTLRCSSQSGHNTVSWYQQALGQGPQFIFQYYREEENGRGNFPPRFSGLQFPNYSSELNVNALELDDSALYLCASSNTVQEKLFFGSGTQLSVL.

This clone was counted once. The J gene is TRBJ2-7, the V gene TRBV7-6, with 8 bases aligning to TRBD1. Germline V gene data show CDR1 as SGHVS and CDR2 as FNYEAQ. The CDR3 length is 13 residues. The junction had 2 bases not matched to a gene; V was cut back by 5 bases and J by 2 bases. CDR3 region: CASSGQGTYEQYF. The CDR3 DNA reads as TGTGCCAGCAGCGGACAGGGAACCTACGAGCAGTACTTC. Full variable domain (missing parts from reference TRBV7-6 and TRBJ2-7): GAGVSQSPRYKVTKRGQDVALRCDPISGHVSLYWYRQALGQGPEFLTYFNYEAQQDKSGLPNDRFSAERPEGSISTLTIQRTEQRDSAMYRCASSGQGTYEQYFGPGTRLTVT.

The chain joins TRBV5-1 to TRBJ2-7; 7 bases are a match to TRBD2. Germline loops: CDR1 SGHRS, CDR2 YFSETQ. V was clipped by 4 bases and J by 2 bases; unmatched bases: 9. This CDR3 region has 15 residues. The CDR3 reads CASSKVVGGTYEQYF. The CDR3 bases are TGCGCCAGCAGCAAGGTAGTGGGGGGGACCTACGAGCAGTACTTC. Looking up the rest from reference TRBV5-1 and TRBJ2-7 gives the full variable domain: KAGVTQTPRYLIKTRGQQVTLSCSPISGHRSVSWYQQTPGQGLQFLFEYFSETQRNKGNFPGRFSGRQFSNSRSEMNVSTLELGDSALYLCASSKVVGGTYEQYFGPGTRLTVT.

The chain joins TRBV14 to TRBJ2-5; perhaps TRBD2 as D (5 bases). Per the germline V gene, CDR1 is SGHDN and CDR2 is FVKESK. V was cut by 0 bases and J by 9 bases, with 14 bases left in between. The CDR3 consists of 14 residues. The CDR3 sequence is CASSQEGGRLAQYF. The DNA for the CDR3 is TGTGCCAGCAGCCAAGAAGGCGGGCGACTGGCCCAGTACTTC.

This clone was seen just once. The chain links TRBV5-1 to TRBJ2-3; TRBD1 is a possible D gene (5 bases). The germline gives CDR1 SGHRS, CDR2 YFSETQ. The V end was cut by 1 base, the J end by 4 bases, with 10 bases between. The CDR3 contains 14 residues. The CDR3 protein is CASSLPRVADTQYF. The CDR3 coding sequence is TGCGCCAGCAGCTTGCCCAGGGTGGCAGATACGCAGTATTTT.

The V and J genes are TRBV19 and TRBJ1-4; D remains ambiguous. The V gene's germline CDR1 is LNHDA and CDR2 SQIVND (reference sequence). Trimming took off 5 bases at V and 7 bases at J, with 11 bases between the two ends. This CDR3 is built from 13 residues. The CDR3 spells CASSPRPGEKLFF. In nucleotides, the CDR3 is TGTGCCAGTAGTCCCCGACCGGGTGAAAAACTGTTTTTT.

V gene TRBV28 combines with J gene TRBJ1-2; the match to TRBD1 covers 10 bases. After removal of 4 bases from V and 3 bases from J, the junction contained 14 bases not matched to a gene. Germline-derived CDR1 and CDR2 are MDHEN and SYDVKM. The CDR3 loop spans 18 amino acids. CDR3 sequence (DNA): TGTGCCAGCAGTTCGGACCACAGGGGACAGGGGTTAGACTATGGCTACACCTTC. Its protein is CASSSDHRGQGLDYGYTF.

CDR3 loop: CASSVQGAQGYTF. DNA of the CDR3: TGTGCCAGCAGTGTACAGGGGGCCCAGGGCTACACCTTC. This chain links TRBV27 with TRBJ1-2; 9 nucleotides agree with TRBD1. J was trimmed by 8 bases and V by 5 bases; bases with no gene match: 6. Per the germline V gene, CDR1 is MNHEY and CDR2 is SMNVEV (reference sequence). CDR3 length: 13 residues.